A single sample gave rise to the 23 T cell receptor beta chains below, sequenced in a study of T cell responses to AZD1222 COVID-19 vaccine. Generated by immunoSEQ multiplex PCR, the TCRdb table keeps only in-frame clones and is missing some. The sample records approximately 98,000 clones, around 84% being singletons. Sequences were derived from peripheral blood, sampled on day 0 of AZD1222 vaccination. Source of these receptors: an adult in good health.

This clone was observed a single time. The chain couples TRBV6-5 to TRBJ1-2, with D possibly TRBD1 on 6 matching bases. CDR3 length: 14 amino acids. Trimming cost V 6 bases and J 4 bases, with 15 bases left between them. CDR1 and CDR2 (germline): MNHEY, SVGAGI. CDR3 coding DNA: TGTGCCAGCAGAAATAGGGGGGGCGCCTATGGCTACACCTTC. Its translation is CASRNRGGAYGYTF.

The V gene is TRBV5-1, the J gene TRBJ1-2, with D possibly TRBD1 on 6 matching bases. The CDR3 is 14 residues long. Germline V gene data show CDR1 as SGHRS and CDR2 as YFSETQ. Trimming pared 0 bases from V and 7 bases from J, leaving 13 bases between. The CDR3 reads CASSLDGGLSGYTF. The CDR3 DNA reads as TGCGCCAGCAGCTTGGATGGGGGGCTGAGTGGCTACACCTTC.

This clone was detected once. The CDR3 region is CASSLGQGAPTNEKLFF. In DNA, the CDR3 is TGCGCCAGCAGCTTGGGACAGGGGGCCCCAACTAATGAAAAACTGTTTTTT. This chain uses TRBV5-1 with TRBJ1-4, with 10 bases identical to TRBD1. V gave up 0 bases and J gave up 0 bases; unmatched junction bases: 2. CDR3 length equals 17 residues. The V gene's germline CDR1 is SGHRS and CDR2 YFSETQ. The entire variable domain, with the rest obtained from reference TRBV5-1 and TRBJ1-4, is as follows: KAGVTQTPRYLIKTRGQQVTLSCSPISGHRSVSWYQQTPGQGLQFLFEYFSETQRNKGNFPGRFSGRQFSNSRSEMNVSTLELGDSALYLCASSLGQGAPTNEKLFFGSGTQLSVL.

V gene TRBV28 combines with J gene TRBJ2-7; 7 bases are shared with TRBD1. V shed 5 bases, J shed 5 bases, and the junction held 12 bases outside the gene matches. The CDR3 totals 15 residues. Germline V gives CDR1 MDHEN, CDR2 SYDVKM. The CDR3 bases are TGTGCCAGCAGTCTCTTCGGGACAGCCCCCGACGAGCAGTACTTC. It is translated as CASSLFGTAPDEQYF.

The genes are TRBV5-6 and TRBJ2-3; D might be TRBD2 (5 bases). The CDR3 loop spans 16 amino acids. Germline V gene lookup returns CDR1 SGHDT and CDR2 YYEEEE. V was shortened by 0 bases and J by 4 bases, with 15 bases between the two germline ends. The CDR3: CASSLAARGLADTQYF. The CDR3 nucleotides are TGTGCCAGCAGCTTGGCTGCAAGAGGGCTAGCAGATACGCAGTATTTT.

The J gene is TRBJ2-5, the V gene TRBV11-1, with 9 bases fitting TRBD1. Germline CDR1 and CDR2: SGHAT and FQDESV (reference sequence). Unmatched junction bases numbered 13, after V lost 6 bases and J lost 5 bases. The CDR3 covers 16 residues. Here the CDR3 reads CASRAGTGYAVETQYF. In DNA, the CDR3 is TGTGCCAGCAGGGCCGGGACAGGGTATGCGGTCGAGACCCAGTACTTC.

The chain uses TRBV30 and TRBJ1-5, with D possibly TRBD1 on 5 matching bases. The V gene lost 0 bases and the J gene lost 3 bases, with 18 bases spanning the gap. The CDR3 is 17 amino acids. Germline-derived CDR1 and CDR2 are GTSNPN and SVGIG (reference sequence). The CDR3 spells CAWSVQEGLRDNQPQHF. In DNA, the CDR3 is TGTGCCTGGAGTGTACAGGAGGGACTAAGAGACAATCAGCCCCAGCATTTT. Combining the CDR3 with reference TRBV30 and TRBJ1-5 gives the whole variable domain SQTIHQWPATLVQPVGSPLSLECTVEGTSNPNLYWYRQAAGRGLQLLFYSVGIGQISSEVPQNLSASRPQDRQFILSSKKLLLSDSGFYLCAWSVQEGLRDNQPQHFGDGTRLSIL.

The J gene is TRBJ2-2, the V gene TRBV28; weak D call: TRBD1 (6 bases). The CDR3 has 16 residues. Between the trimmed V and J ends, which lost 3 bases and 5 bases, there was a span of 16 bases. CDR1 is MDHEN, CDR2 SYDVKM, per germline. This CDR3 is CASSFGSRGYTGELFF. CDR3 DNA: TGTGCCAGCAGTTTCGGGTCCAGGGGTTATACCGGGGAGCTGTTTTTT.

This chain connects TRBV19 to TRBJ2-1; the match to TRBD2 covers 7 bases. The CDR3 has 17 residues. CDR1 and CDR2 (germline): LNHDA, SQIVND (reference sequence). V lost 3 bases to trimming and J lost 1 base; unmatched junction nucleotides: 9. The CDR3 DNA follows: TGTGCCAGTAGTATGGGTATGGGGGGGGGATCCTACAATGAGCAGTTCTTC. As protein: CASSMGMGGGSYNEQFF.

The V and J genes are TRBV27 and TRBJ1-3, with unresolved D. V was cut by 4 bases and J by 1 base, with 5 bases left in between. The CDR3 loop spans 13 amino acids. Germline values: CDR1 MNHEY, CDR2 SMNVEV (reference sequence). CDR3 sequence (DNA): TGTGCCAGCAGTTCGGGATCTGGAAACACCATATATTTT. Translating gives CASSSGSGNTIYF.

The chain links TRBV7-9 to TRBJ1-1, with D maybe TRBD1 (5 bases). Germline CDR1 reads SEHNR; CDR2 reads FQNEAQ (reference sequence). The CDR3 covers 13 residues. Trimming took off 1 base at V and 6 bases at J, with 9 bases between the two ends. The CDR3 sequence is CASSLEGPPEAFF. In DNA form, the CDR3 reads TGTGCCAGCAGCTTAGAGGGGCCGCCTGAAGCTTTCTTT.

The chain carries TRBV18 and TRBJ1-3; 8 bases map to TRBD1. Germline CDR1 reads KGHSH; CDR2 reads LQKENI. V trimming: 6 bases; J trimming: 0 bases; junction bases outside the gene matches: 7. The CDR3 consists of 16 residues. The CDR3 DNA follows: TGTGCCAGCTCTGCGGGACAGGCGAACTCTGGAAACACCATATATTTT. It codes for CASSAGQANSGNTIYF.

The V gene is TRBV5-4, the J gene TRBJ1-1; D remains unclear. Trimming removed 1 base from V and 2 bases from J, with 15 bases in between. This CDR3 is built from 16 residues. Germline loops: CDR1 SGHNT, CDR2 YYREEE (reference sequence). The CDR3, as DNA: TGTGCCAGCAGCTTGTTATCTCTAGGGCCCAACACTGAAGCTTTCTTT. Its protein product is CASSLLSLGPNTEAFF.

The chain combines TRBV5-1 with TRBJ1-1; D is uncertain. Deletions cut 6 bases from V and 0 bases from J, with 15 bases between. The germline CDR1 and CDR2 sequences are SGHRS and YFSETQ. The CDR3 is 15 amino acids. DNA of the CDR3: TGCGCCAGCAAGGAAGTAGGCTTTTTGAACACTGAAGCTTTCTTT. Translating it yields CASKEVGFLNTEAFF.

V and J are TRBV5-1 and TRBJ2-7; 7 nucleotides match TRBD1. CDR3 length equals 12 residues. Germline values: CDR1 SGHRS, CDR2 YFSETQ. Trimming removed 4 bases from V and 7 bases from J; junction bases left unmatched: 5. In DNA, the CDR3 is TGCGCCAGCAGCCCGACAGGGTCTGAGCAGTACTTC. Translation gives CASSPTGSEQYF.

The chain employs TRBV6-4 and TRBJ2-2; perhaps TRBD1 as D (6 bases). From germline, CDR1 is MRHNA and CDR2 SNTAGT. V was clipped by 7 bases and J by 0 bases, with 9 bases between them. The CDR3 extends over 14 amino acids. CDR3 nucleotide sequence: TGTGCCAGCAAGGCAGGGGCGAACACCGGGGAGCTGTTTTTT. Protein sequence: CASKAGANTGELFF.

The chain has TRBV30 and TRBJ1-4; D unresolved. The length of the CDR3 is 12 residues. V lost 5 bases and J lost 6, with 10 bases in between. From germline, CDR1 is GTSNPN and CDR2 SVGIG (reference sequence). CDR3 DNA sequence: TGTGCCTGGGGTGGAGGGTATGAAAAACTGTTTTTT. It is translated as CAWGGGYEKLFF.

This chain joins TRBV30 and TRBJ2-7; D may be TRBD1 or TRBD2 (5 bases each). Germline V gives CDR1 GTSNPN, CDR2 SVGIG (reference sequence). This CDR3 has 14 amino acids. V gave up 3 bases and J gave up 3 bases, with 15 bases separating them. The chain's CDR3 is CAWRRQGVFYEQYF. The CDR3 region has the DNA TGTGCCTGGAGGCGTCAGGGAGTTTTCTACGAGCAGTACTTC. Full variable domain (outside the CDR3, taken from reference TRBV30 and TRBJ2-7): SQTIHQWPATLVQPVGSPLSLECTVEGTSNPNLYWYRQAAGRGLQLLFYSVGIGQISSEVPQNLSASRPQDRQFILSSKKLLLSDSGFYLCAWRRQGVFYEQYFGPGTRLTVT.

The gene calls are TRBV5-1 and TRBJ1-1; D gene ambiguous. Between the trimmed V and J ends, which lost 6 bases and 1 base, there was a span of 10 bases. The CDR3 spans 13 residues. CDR1 is SGHRS and CDR2 is YFSETQ in the germline V gene. The CDR3 nucleotides are TGCGCCAGCAAACGGGGATCGAACACTGAAGCTTTCTTT. This translates into CASKRGSNTEAFF.

V usage is TRBV5-1 and J usage is TRBJ1-1; 10 bases fit TRBD1. This CDR3 spans 14 amino acids. V lost 3 bases, J lost 4 bases, and 3 bases stayed unmatched. Per the germline V gene, CDR1 is SGHRS and CDR2 is YFSETQ. The CDR3, as DNA: TGCGCCAGCAGCTCTGGACAGGGGGTCACTGAAGCTTTCTTT. It translates to CASSSGQGVTEAFF. Full variable domain (missing parts from reference TRBV5-1 and TRBJ1-1): KAGVTQTPRYLIKTRGQQVTLSCSPISGHRSVSWYQQTPGQGLQFLFEYFSETQRNKGNFPGRFSGRQFSNSRSEMNVSTLELGDSALYLCASSSGQGVTEAFFGQGTRLTVV.

The chain recombines TRBV29-1 with TRBJ2-7; 7 nucleotides align to TRBD1. Trimming cost V 6 bases and J 2 bases; bases outside gene matches: 10. The CDR3 has 14 amino acids. The germline gives CDR1 SQVTM, CDR2 ANQGSEA. The CDR3 sequence: CSVYSGTAAYEQYF. The CDR3 nucleotides are TGCAGCGTATATTCCGGGACAGCAGCCTACGAGCAGTACTTC.

The chain links TRBV6-5 to TRBJ1-2; perhaps TRBD1 as D (6 bases). Trimming took 3 bases from V and 4 from J, leaving 9 bases between them. This CDR3 has 13 amino acids. CDR1 MNHEY and CDR2 SVGAGI come from the germline V gene. The DNA of the CDR3 is TGTGCCAGCAGTTATACAGGGTCCTATGGCTACACCTTC. This gives the protein CASSYTGSYGYTF.

The V call is TRBV19, the J call TRBJ2-7, with 8 bases lining up with TRBD1. V gave up 3 bases and J gave up 4 bases; unmatched junction bases: 2. The CDR3 contains 13 residues. Germline V lookup: CDR1 LNHDA, CDR2 SQIVND (reference sequence). The CDR3 here is CASSIQGAYEQYF. The CDR3 bases are TGTGCCAGTAGTATCCAGGGGGCGTACGAGCAGTACTTC.